Detailed here is one TCR beta chain. This entry belongs to a study of blood T cell repertoires in COVID-19. Study-level background: Sources were T cells, B-cell-depleted T cells, or PBMCs; the material itself was cDNA or gDNA.

The assay was immunoSEQ multiplex PCR, and TCRdb's table has in-frame clones only and misses some. The sample includes under 300,000 clones, around 80% of them seen just once. Germline values: CDR1 LNHDA, CDR2 SQIVND (reference sequence). The CDR3 totals 14 residues. Losses at the gene ends were 3 bases for V and 6 bases for J; bases not matched to a gene: 4. What was sequenced was peripheral blood. V is TRBV19 and J is TRBJ1-1, with 10 bases identical to TRBD1. The TCR sequence derives from a woman in her 40s with active or convalescent COVID-19. The CDR3 loop is CASSIPGQGAEAFF. CDR3 nucleotides: TGTGCCAGTAGTATCCCCGGACAGGGGGCTGAAGCTTTCTTT.